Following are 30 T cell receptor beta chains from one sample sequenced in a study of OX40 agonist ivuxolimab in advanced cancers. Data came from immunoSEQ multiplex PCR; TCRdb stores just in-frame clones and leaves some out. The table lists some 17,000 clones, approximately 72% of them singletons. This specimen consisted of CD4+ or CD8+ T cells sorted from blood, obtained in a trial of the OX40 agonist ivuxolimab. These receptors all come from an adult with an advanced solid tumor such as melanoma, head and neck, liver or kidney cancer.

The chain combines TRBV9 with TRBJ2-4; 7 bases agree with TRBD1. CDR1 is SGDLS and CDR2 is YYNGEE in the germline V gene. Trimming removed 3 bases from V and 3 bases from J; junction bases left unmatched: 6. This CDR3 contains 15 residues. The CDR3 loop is CASSGSQGSKNIQYF. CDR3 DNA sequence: TGTGCCAGCAGCGGATCACAGGGGAGCAAAAACATTCAGTACTTC. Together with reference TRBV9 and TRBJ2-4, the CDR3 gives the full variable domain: DSGVTQTPKHLITATGQRVTLRCSPRSGDLSVYWYQQSLDQGLQFLIQYYNGEERAKGNILERFSAQQFPDLHSELNLSSLELGDSALYFCASSGSQGSKNIQYFGAGTRLSVL.

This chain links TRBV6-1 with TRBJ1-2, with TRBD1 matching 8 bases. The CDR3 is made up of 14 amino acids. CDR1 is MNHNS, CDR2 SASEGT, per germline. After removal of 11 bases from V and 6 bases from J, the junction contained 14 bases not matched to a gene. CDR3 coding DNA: TGTGCCGGCTGCACCCAGGCAGGGGGCGATGGCTACACCTTC. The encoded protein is CAGCTQAGGDGYTF.

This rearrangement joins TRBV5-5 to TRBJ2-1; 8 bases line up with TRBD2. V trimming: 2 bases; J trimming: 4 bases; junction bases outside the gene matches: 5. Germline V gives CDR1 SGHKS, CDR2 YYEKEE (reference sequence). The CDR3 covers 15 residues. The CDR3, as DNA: TGTGCCAGCAGCTTCGAAACTAGCGGTTACAATGAGCAGTTCTTC. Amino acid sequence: CASSFETSGYNEQFF.

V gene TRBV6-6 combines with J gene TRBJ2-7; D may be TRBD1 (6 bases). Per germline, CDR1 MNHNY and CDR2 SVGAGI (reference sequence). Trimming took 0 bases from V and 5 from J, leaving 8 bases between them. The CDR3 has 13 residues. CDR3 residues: CASSYSNRDEQYF. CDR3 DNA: TGTGCCAGCAGTTACTCGAACAGGGACGAGCAGTACTTC.

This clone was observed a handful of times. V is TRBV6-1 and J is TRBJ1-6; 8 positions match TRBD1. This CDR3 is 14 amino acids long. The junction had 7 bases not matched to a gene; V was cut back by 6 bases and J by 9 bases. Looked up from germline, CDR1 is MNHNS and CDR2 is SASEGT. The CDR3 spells CASSTGGGISPLHF. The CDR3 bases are TGTGCCAGCAGCACAGGGGGAGGAATTTCACCCCTCCACTTT.

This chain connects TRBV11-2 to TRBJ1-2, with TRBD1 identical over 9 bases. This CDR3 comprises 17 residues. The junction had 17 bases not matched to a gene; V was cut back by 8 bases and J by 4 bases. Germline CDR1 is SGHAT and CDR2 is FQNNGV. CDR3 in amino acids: CASESTARDREGYGYTF. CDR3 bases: TGTGCCAGCGAGTCCACAGCCCGGGACAGGGAGGGCTATGGCTACACCTTC.

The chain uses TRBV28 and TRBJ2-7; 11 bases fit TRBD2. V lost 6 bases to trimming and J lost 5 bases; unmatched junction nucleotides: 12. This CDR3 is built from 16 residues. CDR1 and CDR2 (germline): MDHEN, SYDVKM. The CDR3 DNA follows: TGTGCCAGCAGGTTTTCGGGCCTAGCGGGGGGTCACGAGCAGTACTTC. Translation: CASRFSGLAGGHEQYF.

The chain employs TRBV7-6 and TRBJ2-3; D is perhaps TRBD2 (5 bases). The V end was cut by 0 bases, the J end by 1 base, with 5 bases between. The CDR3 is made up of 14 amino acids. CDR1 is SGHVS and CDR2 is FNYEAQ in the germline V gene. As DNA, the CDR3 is TGTGCCAGCAGCTTAGCCGGGGGCACAGATACGCAGTATTTT. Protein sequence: CASSLAGGTDTQYF.

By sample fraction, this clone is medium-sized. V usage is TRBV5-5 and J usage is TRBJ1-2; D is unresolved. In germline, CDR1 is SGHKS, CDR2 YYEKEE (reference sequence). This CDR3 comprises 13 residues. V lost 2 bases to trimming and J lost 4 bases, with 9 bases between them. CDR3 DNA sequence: TGTGCCAGCAGCTTAAACAGATTCTATGGCTACACCTTC. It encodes CASSLNRFYGYTF.

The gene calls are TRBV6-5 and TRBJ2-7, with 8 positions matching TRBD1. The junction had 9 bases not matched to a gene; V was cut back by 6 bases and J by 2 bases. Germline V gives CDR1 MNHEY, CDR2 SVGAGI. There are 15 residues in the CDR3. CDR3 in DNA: TGTGCCAGCAGACCCACAGGGGGTTCCACCTACGAGCAGTACTTC. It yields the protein CASRPTGGSTYEQYF.

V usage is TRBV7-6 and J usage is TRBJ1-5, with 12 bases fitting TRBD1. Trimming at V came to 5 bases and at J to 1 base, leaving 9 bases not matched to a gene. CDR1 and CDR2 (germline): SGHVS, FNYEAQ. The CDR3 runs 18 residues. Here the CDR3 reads CASSPGTGGLLSNQPQHF. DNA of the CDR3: TGTGCCAGCAGCCCCGGGACAGGGGGCCTTCTAAGCAATCAGCCCCAGCATTTT.

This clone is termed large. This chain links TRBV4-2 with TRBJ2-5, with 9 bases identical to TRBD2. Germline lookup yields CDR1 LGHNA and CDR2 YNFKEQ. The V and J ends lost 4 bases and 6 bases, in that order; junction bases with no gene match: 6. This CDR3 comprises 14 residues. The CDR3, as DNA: TGTGCCAGCAGCCTCCTTTCTAGCGGGAAGACCCAGTACTTC. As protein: CASSLLSSGKTQYF.

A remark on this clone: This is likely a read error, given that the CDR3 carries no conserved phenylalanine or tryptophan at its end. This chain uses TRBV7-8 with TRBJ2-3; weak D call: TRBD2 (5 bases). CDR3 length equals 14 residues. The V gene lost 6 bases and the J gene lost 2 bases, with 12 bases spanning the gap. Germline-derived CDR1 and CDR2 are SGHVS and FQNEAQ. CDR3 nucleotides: TGTGCCAGCAGTCCCTCCGGGATCACAGATACGCAGTATCTT. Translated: CASSPSGITDTQYL.

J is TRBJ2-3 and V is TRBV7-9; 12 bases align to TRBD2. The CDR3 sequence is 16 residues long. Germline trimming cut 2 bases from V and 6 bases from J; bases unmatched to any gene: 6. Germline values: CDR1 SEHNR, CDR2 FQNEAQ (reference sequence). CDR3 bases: TGTGCCAGCAGCTTATTCACTAGCGGGGGGAGGGATACGCAGTATTTT. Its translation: CASSLFTSGGRDTQYF.

The DNA for the CDR3 is TGCGCCAGCAGCCAAGACCCCCGGACAGGGGGCTATGGCTACACCTTC. It specifies CASSQDPRTGGYGYTF. The rearrangement uses TRBV4-1 and TRBJ1-2, with 10 positions matching TRBD1. V lost 0 bases to trimming and J lost 4 bases; unmatched junction nucleotides: 5. Germline-derived CDR1 and CDR2 are MGHRA and YSYEKL. The CDR3 consists of 16 residues.

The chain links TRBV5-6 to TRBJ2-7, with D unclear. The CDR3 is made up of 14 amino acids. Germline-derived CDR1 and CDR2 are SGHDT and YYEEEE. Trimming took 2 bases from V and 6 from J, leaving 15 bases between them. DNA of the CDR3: TGTGCCAGCAGCTTCGGAACTATACCGAGCGAGCAGTACTTC. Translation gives CASSFGTIPSEQYF.

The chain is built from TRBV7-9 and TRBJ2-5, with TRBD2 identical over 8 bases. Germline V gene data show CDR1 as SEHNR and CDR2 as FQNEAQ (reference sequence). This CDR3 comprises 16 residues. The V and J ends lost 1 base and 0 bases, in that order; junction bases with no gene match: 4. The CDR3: CASSLGTGGYQETQYF. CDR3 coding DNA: TGTGCCAGCAGCTTAGGAACGGGAGGGTACCAAGAGACCCAGTACTTC.

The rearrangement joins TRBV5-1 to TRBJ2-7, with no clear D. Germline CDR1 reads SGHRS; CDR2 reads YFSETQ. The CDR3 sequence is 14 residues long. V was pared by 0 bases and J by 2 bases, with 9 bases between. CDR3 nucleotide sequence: TGCGCCAGCAGCTTGGTGCTGGGGACCTACGAGCAGTACTTC. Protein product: CASSLVLGTYEQYF. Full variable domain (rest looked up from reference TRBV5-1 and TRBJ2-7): KAGVTQTPRYLIKTRGQQVTLSCSPISGHRSVSWYQQTPGQGLQFLFEYFSETQRNKGNFPGRFSGRQFSNSRSEMNVSTLELGDSALYLCASSLVLGTYEQYFGPGTRLTVT.

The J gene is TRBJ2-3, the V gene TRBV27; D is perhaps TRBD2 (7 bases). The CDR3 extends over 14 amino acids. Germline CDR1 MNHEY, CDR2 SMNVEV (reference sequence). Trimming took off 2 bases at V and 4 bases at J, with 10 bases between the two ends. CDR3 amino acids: CASSLREGADTQYF. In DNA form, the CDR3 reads TGTGCCAGCAGTTTAAGGGAGGGGGCAGATACGCAGTATTTT.

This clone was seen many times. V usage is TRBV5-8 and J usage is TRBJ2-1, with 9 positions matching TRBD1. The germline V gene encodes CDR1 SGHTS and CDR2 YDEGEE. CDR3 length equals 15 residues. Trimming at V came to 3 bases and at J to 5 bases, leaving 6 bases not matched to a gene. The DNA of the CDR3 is TGTGCCAGCAGCTGGGGGACAGGGATCAACAATGAGCAGTTCTTC. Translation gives CASSWGTGINNEQFF.

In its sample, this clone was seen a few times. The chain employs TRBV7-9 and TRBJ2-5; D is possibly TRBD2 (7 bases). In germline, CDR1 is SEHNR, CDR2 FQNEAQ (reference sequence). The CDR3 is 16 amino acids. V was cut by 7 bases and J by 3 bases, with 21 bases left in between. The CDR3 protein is CASIRGGGEPKETQYF. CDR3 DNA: TGTGCCAGCATCCGGGGAGGGGGAGAACCCAAAGAGACCCAGTACTTC.

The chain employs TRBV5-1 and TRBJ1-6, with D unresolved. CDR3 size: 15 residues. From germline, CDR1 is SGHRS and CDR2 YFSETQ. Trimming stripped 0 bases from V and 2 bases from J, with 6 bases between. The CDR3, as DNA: TGCGCCAGCAGCTTGGGGGAGCCCTATAATTCACCCCTCCACTTT. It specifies CASSLGEPYNSPLHF.

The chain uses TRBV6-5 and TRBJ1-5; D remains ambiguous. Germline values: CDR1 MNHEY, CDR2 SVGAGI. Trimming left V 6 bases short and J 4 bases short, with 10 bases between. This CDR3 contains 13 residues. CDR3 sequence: CASSHGYNQPQHF. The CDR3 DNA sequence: TGTGCCAGCAGCCACGGCTATAATCAGCCCCAGCATTTT.

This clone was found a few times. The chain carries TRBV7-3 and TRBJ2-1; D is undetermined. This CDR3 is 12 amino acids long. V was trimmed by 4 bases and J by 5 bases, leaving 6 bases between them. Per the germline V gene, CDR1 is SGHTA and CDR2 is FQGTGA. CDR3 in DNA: TGTGCCAGCAGCTCCATGGACAATGAGCAGTTCTTC. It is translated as CASSSMDNEQFF.

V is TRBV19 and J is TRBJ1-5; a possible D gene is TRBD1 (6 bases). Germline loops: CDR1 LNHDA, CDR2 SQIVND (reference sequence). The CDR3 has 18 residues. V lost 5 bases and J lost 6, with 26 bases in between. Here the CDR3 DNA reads TGTGCCAGTAGTGTCGTTCCGGGACGTTCAGGGGAACGTCAGCCCCAGCATTTT. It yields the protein CASSVVPGRSGERQPQHF.

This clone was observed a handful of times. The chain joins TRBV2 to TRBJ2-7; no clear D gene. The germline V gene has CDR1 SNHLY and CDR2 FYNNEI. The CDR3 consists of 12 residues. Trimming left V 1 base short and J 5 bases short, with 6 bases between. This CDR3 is CASSEGRNEQYF. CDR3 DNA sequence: TGTGCCAGCAGTGAAGGAAGAAACGAGCAGTACTTC.

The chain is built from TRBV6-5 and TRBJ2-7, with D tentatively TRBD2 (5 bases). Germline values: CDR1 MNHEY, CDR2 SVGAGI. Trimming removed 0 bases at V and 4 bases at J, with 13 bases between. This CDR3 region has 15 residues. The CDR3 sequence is CASSYSKVRGYEQYF. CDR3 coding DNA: TGTGCCAGCAGTTACTCGAAGGTACGGGGATACGAGCAGTACTTC.

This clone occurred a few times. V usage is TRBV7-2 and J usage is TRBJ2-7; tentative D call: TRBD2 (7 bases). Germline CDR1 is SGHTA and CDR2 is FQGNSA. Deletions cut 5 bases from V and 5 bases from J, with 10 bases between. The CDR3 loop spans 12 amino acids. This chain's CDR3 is CASSPGGHEQYF. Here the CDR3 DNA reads TGTGCCAGCAGCCCGGGGGGCCACGAGCAGTACTTC.

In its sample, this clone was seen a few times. The DNA of the CDR3 is TGTGCCAGCAGCGCCCCGCTAGGGGACACTGAAGCTTTCTTT. Amino acid sequence: CASSAPLGDTEAFF. The rearrangement links TRBV7-9 to TRBJ1-1; tentative D call: TRBD1 (5 bases). The V end was cut by 5 bases, the J end by 3 bases, with 13 bases between. CDR3 length equals 14 residues. The germline V gene has CDR1 SEHNR and CDR2 FQNEAQ (reference sequence).

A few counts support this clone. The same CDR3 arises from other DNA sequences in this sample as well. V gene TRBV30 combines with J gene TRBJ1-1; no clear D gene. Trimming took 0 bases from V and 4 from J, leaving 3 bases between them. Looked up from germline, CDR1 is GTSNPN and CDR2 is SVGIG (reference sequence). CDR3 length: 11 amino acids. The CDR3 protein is CAWSVGTEAFF. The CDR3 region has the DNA TGTGCCTGGAGTGTCGGCACTGAAGCTTTCTTT.